A single sample gave rise to the 29 T cell receptor beta chains below, sequenced in a study of T-cell reconstitution after alpha-beta-depleted transplantation in children. Unique molecular identifiers were used to barcode this TCRbeta library. TCRdb used MiXCR to reprocess the PCR reads, holding one entry per CDR3 protein. The sample includes some 600,000 distinct CDR3 sequences, approximately 13% of them seen just once. The specimen comprised PBMCs, mostly from graft donor cells, sampled 360 days after TCRalphabeta/CD19-depleted stem cell transplant. These receptors all come from a male patient aged 10 to 17 who had a stem cell transplant for acute myeloid leukemia, so the T cells may come from the graft donor.

This clonotype occurred many times. V and J are TRBV6-5 and TRBJ2-1; 9 nucleotides align to TRBD1. Germline assignment: CDR1 MNHEY and CDR2 SVGAGI. This CDR3 has 12 residues. V trimming: 0 bases; J trimming: 13 bases; junction bases outside the gene matches: 1. CDR3 nucleotides: TGTGCCAGCAGTTACTCGGGACAGGGCCAGTTCTTC. Translating it yields CASSYSGQGQFF.

The chain recombines TRBV14 with TRBJ2-1; 7 nucleotides line up with TRBD2. The V gene end was trimmed by 6 bases and the J gene end by 5 bases; junction bases not matched to a gene: 7. CDR3 length: 14 residues. From germline, CDR1 is SGHDN and CDR2 FVKESK. The CDR3 DNA is TGTGCCAGCAGTCCTAAACTAGCGAACAATGAGCAGTTCTTC. Amino acid sequence: CASSPKLANNEQFF.

The genes are TRBV19 and TRBJ2-7; unclear D gene. V was shortened by 5 bases and J by 0 bases, with 8 bases between the two germline ends. The CDR3 consists of 13 residues. From germline, CDR1 is LNHDA and CDR2 SQIVND (reference sequence). In DNA, the CDR3 is TGTGCCAGTAGTGTATCGAACTCCTACGAGCAGTACTTC. It encodes CASSVSNSYEQYF. The variable domain in full, with the rest retrieved from reference TRBV19 and TRBJ2-7, is DGGITQSPKYLFRKEGQNVTLSCEQNLNHDAMYWYRQDPGQGLRLIYYSQIVNDFQKGDIAEGYSVSREKKESFPLTVTSAQKNPTAFYLCASSVSNSYEQYFGPGTRLTVT.

The genes are TRBV11-2 and TRBJ2-3; the match to TRBD1 covers 10 bases. J lost 2 bases, V lost 2 bases, and 10 bases had no gene match. The CDR3 length is 18 residues. Germline lookup yields CDR1 SGHAT and CDR2 FQNNGV. The CDR3 bases are TGTGCCAGCAGCTTAATCGCCGGGACAGGGGTTTTCACAGATACGCAGTATTTT. Translated, it gives CASSLIAGTGVFTDTQYF.

This clonotype was seen only a few times. The chain has TRBV18 and TRBJ2-1; the match to TRBD2 covers 10 bases. Germline lookup yields CDR1 KGHSH and CDR2 LQKENI. Trimming cost V 4 bases and J 2 bases; bases outside gene matches: 5. This CDR3 is built from 16 residues. Written as DNA, the CDR3 is TGTGCCAGCTCACTACTAGCGGGGTACCCCTACAATGAGCAGTTCTTC. It specifies CASSLLAGYPYNEQFF.

J is TRBJ2-5 and V is TRBV6-2 or TRBV6-3; D uncertain. Germline V gene sequence: CDR1 MNHEY, CDR2 SVGEGT. CDR3 length equals 15 residues. Trimming left V 2 bases short and J 0 bases short, with 10 bases between. CDR3 in amino acids: CASSYGTWYQETQYF. The CDR3 nucleotides read TGTGCCAGCAGTTACGGCACTTGGTACCAAGAGACCCAGTACTTC.

The rearrangement links TRBV15 to TRBJ1-5, with D unclear. V lost 7 bases to trimming and J lost 6 bases, with 16 bases between them. This CDR3 contains 14 residues. Germline-derived CDR1 and CDR2 are LNHNV and YYDKDF (reference sequence). The CDR3 DNA reads TGTGCCACCACCCCCATTTTTGATGGTCAGCCCCAGCATTTT. Translated: CATTPIFDGQPQHF.

V is TRBV14 and J is TRBJ2-1, with 16 positions matching TRBD2. This CDR3 has 16 residues. The V segment lost 4 bases and the J segment 7 bases; nucleotides outside the gene matches: 4. Germline-derived CDR1 and CDR2 are SGHDN and FVKESK. CDR3 in DNA: TGTGCCAGCAGCCCGGGACTAGCGGGAGGGACTAATGAGCAGTTCTTC. Amino acids: CASSPGLAGGTNEQFF.

The chain links TRBV7-4 to TRBJ2-7; 14 bases are shared with TRBD2. Germline assignment: CDR1 SGHVT and CDR2 SQSDAQ. V lost 4 bases and J lost 4; bases outside the gene matches: 9. The CDR3 loop spans 17 amino acids. CDR3 in DNA: TGTGCCAGCAGCTCTGGAAGGGGACTAGCGGGGGAATACGAGCAGTACTTC. Protein product: CASSSGRGLAGEYEQYF.

The V gene is TRBV6-2 or TRBV6-3, the J gene TRBJ2-7; 8 nucleotides agree with TRBD2. There are 15 residues in the CDR3. Germline CDR1 reads MNHEY; CDR2 reads SVGEGT. V shed 5 bases, J shed 4 bases, and the junction held 10 bases outside the gene matches. CDR3 loop: CASSPSGSGSYEQYF. As DNA, the CDR3 is TGTGCCAGCAGTCCCTCGGGGAGCGGGAGTTACGAGCAGTACTTC.

Remarks on this clonotype: This may stem from a read error, because a much larger clone lies one nucleotide away. The chain couples TRBV27 to TRBJ2-1, with D perhaps given as TRBD1 or TRBD2 (6 bases each). Trimming pared 2 bases from V and 2 bases from J, leaving 10 bases between. Per germline, CDR1 MNHEY and CDR2 SMNVEV (reference sequence). The CDR3 loop spans 15 amino acids. The CDR3 loop reads CASSLRGATYNEQFF. As DNA, the CDR3 is TGTGCCAGCAGTTTAAGGGGGGCAACCTACAATGAGCAGTTCTTC.

This chain connects TRBV11-1 to TRBJ2-1, with D hard to call. The V end lost 5 bases, the J end lost 10 bases, and 6 bases lay between the germline ends. The germline gives CDR1 SGHAT, CDR2 FQDESV (reference sequence). The CDR3 contains 10 residues. The DNA for the CDR3 is TGTGCCAGCAGCCAAGAAGAGCAGTTCTTC. Translated: CASSQEEQFF.

V usage is TRBV20-1 and J usage is TRBJ2-1; 13 bases are shared with TRBD2. V lost 5 bases and J lost 9; bases outside the gene matches: 10. In germline, CDR1 is DFQATT, CDR2 SNEGSKA (reference sequence). The CDR3 has 15 amino acids. CDR3: CSACLLAGGPVEQFF. The CDR3 DNA reads as TGCAGTGCTTGCCTACTAGCGGGAGGGCCAGTTGAGCAGTTCTTC.

This chain connects TRBV20-1 to TRBJ2-7; the D is unclear. The CDR3 spans 12 residues. Per germline, CDR1 DFQATT and CDR2 SNEGSKA (reference sequence). V was pared by 3 bases and J by 4 bases, with 10 bases between. The CDR3 loop reads CSASGTEYEQYF. The DNA of the CDR3 is TGCAGTGCTAGTGGAACGGAATACGAGCAGTACTTC.

This sequence joins TRBV6-5 and TRBJ2-7, with a tentative D call TRBD2 (5 bases). The CDR3 totals 14 residues. Looked up from germline, CDR1 is MNHEY and CDR2 is SVGAGI. V was trimmed by 4 bases and J by 0 bases, leaving 10 bases between them. The CDR3 nucleotides read TGTGCCAGCAGTTTTCGGGGAAACTCCTACGAGCAGTACTTC. Its translation: CASSFRGNSYEQYF.

This chain connects TRBV2 to TRBJ1-6, with D hard to call. V gave up 0 bases and J gave up 0 bases, with 12 bases separating them. This CDR3 has 18 residues. Germline CDR1 and CDR2: SNHLY and FYNNEI. The DNA of the CDR3 is TGTGCCAGCAGTGAAGCGAGGGAGACCCGCTCCTATAATTCACCCCTCCACTTT. Its translation is CASSEARETRSYNSPLHF.

This clonotype appeared many times. The chain links TRBV25-1 to TRBJ1-1; no firm D call. The CDR3 covers 12 residues. In germline, CDR1 is MGHDK, CDR2 SYGVNS. Trimming stripped 2 bases from V and 6 bases from J, with 7 bases between. In DNA, the CDR3 is TGTGCCAGCAGTGAAGCGGGCTCTGAAGCTTTCTTT. Protein product: CASSEAGSEAFF.

The chain joins TRBV29-1 to TRBJ1-2; tentatively, D is TRBD1 (6 bases). This CDR3 contains 10 residues. Germline V gene data show CDR1 as SQVTM and CDR2 as ANQGSEA. Deletions cut 6 bases from V and 8 bases from J, with 10 bases between. The CDR3 loop reads CSVTDRGYTF. CDR3 nucleotide sequence: TGCAGCGTAACAGACAGGGGCTACACCTTC.

The chain has TRBV5-4 and TRBJ2-7; the D gene could be TRBD1 or TRBD2 (6 bases each). The CDR3 has 13 amino acids. CDR1 and CDR2 (germline): SGHNT, YYREEE (reference sequence). Trimming removed 1 base from V and 6 bases from J, with 11 bases in between. CDR3 coding DNA: TGTGCCAGCAGCTTGATCAGGGGAGGCGAGCAGTACTTC. Its translation: CASSLIRGGEQYF.

The V and J genes are TRBV20-1 and TRBJ2-5; 12 bases map to TRBD2. The CDR3 has 15 residues. CDR1 and CDR2 (germline): DFQATT, SNEGSKA (reference sequence). After removal of 3 bases from V and 1 base from J, the junction contained 3 bases not matched to a gene. Written as DNA, the CDR3 is TGCAGTGCTAGTCTAGCGGGAGGGGGCCAAGAGACCCAGTACTTC. Amino acids: CSASLAGGGQETQYF.

This clonotype has only a few counts. The rearrangement uses TRBV28 and TRBJ2-3, with 11 bases aligning to TRBD2. J was trimmed by 0 bases and V by 5 bases; bases with no gene match: 13. Germline CDR1 is MDHEN and CDR2 is SYDVKM. The CDR3 runs to 19 residues. The CDR3 nucleotides read TGTGCCAGCAGTCTTTATCCTGGCCGGACTAGCGGGAGCACAGATACGCAGTATTTT. This translates into CASSLYPGRTSGSTDTQYF.

This clonotype was counted at least ten times. The J gene is TRBJ1-2, the V gene TRBV29-1; D might be TRBD1 (5 bases). Trimming removed 8 bases from V and 4 bases from J, with 23 bases in between. Per the germline V gene, CDR1 is SQVTM and CDR2 is ANQGSEA. The CDR3 covers 15 residues. The CDR3 reads CSSGQRRLDGYGYTF. CDR3 sequence (DNA): TGCAGCTCGGGGCAGCGGAGGCTTGATGGCTATGGCTACACCTTC.

In this sample, this clonotype turned up many times. This sequence joins TRBV5-1 and TRBJ1-6; a weak D match, TRBD1 (6 bases). V lost 6 bases and J lost 9, with 16 bases in between. The CDR3 consists of 14 residues. Germline assignment: CDR1 SGHRS and CDR2 YFSETQ. This CDR3 reads CASTYSGGSSPLHF. Written as DNA, the CDR3 is TGCGCCAGCACATATTCCGGGGGCAGTTCACCCCTCCACTTT.

The chain has TRBV4-3 and TRBJ2-2, with D possibly TRBD2 on 6 matching bases. The CDR3 has 15 amino acids. CDR1 is LGHNA and CDR2 is YSLEER in the germline V gene. V was pared by 4 bases and J by 2 bases, with 11 bases between. CDR3 bases: TGCGCCAGCAGCCCTGGGGGGATAAACACCGGGGAGCTGTTTTTT. Translated, it gives CASSPGGINTGELFF.

The rearrangement links TRBV20-1 to TRBJ1-1; no definite D call. CDR3 length: 15 amino acids. Germline V CDR1 and CDR2: DFQATT, SNEGSKA (reference sequence). V lost 0 bases, J lost 2 bases, and 13 bases lay in between. Written as DNA, the CDR3 is TGCAGTGCTAGAGACCCTCGGACCCTAAACACTGAAGCTTTCTTT. It specifies CSARDPRTLNTEAFF.

The chain joins TRBV30 to TRBJ2-7; 9 bases match TRBD1. From germline, CDR1 is GTSNPN and CDR2 SVGIG (reference sequence). The CDR3 sequence is 15 residues long. V gave up 3 bases and J gave up 3 bases; unmatched junction bases: 9. CDR3 sequence reads: CAWSPHGTGLYEQYF. DNA for the CDR3: TGTGCCTGGAGCCCCCACGGGACAGGGCTCTACGAGCAGTACTTC.

In this sample, this clonotype turned up many times. The V and J genes are TRBV7-2 and TRBJ2-7; the D call may be TRBD1 or TRBD2 (6 bases each). CDR1 and CDR2 from the germline V gene are SGHTA and FQGNSA. This CDR3 has 14 residues. The germline V and J ends were trimmed by 3 bases and 1 base, with 10 bases remaining between them. This chain's CDR3 is CASSLGGLSYEQYF. For the CDR3, the DNA is TGTGCCAGCAGCTTGGGGGGCCTTTCCTACGAGCAGTACTTC.

V and J are TRBV12-3 or TRBV12-4 and TRBJ2-4; perhaps D is TRBD1 or TRBD2 (5 bases each). This CDR3 contains 17 residues. Trimming stripped 5 bases from V and 3 bases from J, with 20 bases between. CDR3 bases: TGTGCCAGCAGTATGGGTTTTGAGGGGAGAAGCAAAAACATTCAGTACTTC. Amino acids: CASSMGFEGRSKNIQYF.

This sequence joins TRBV5-1 and TRBJ2-3, with 10 positions matching TRBD1. The CDR3 sequence is 18 residues long. Germline CDR1 and CDR2: SGHRS and YFSETQ. The trim removed 0 bases at V and 3 bases at J, leaving 10 bases unmatched. The CDR3 nucleotides are TGCGCCAGCAGCTTGGCCTTATTTACGGGACAGGGGACAGATACGCAGTATTTT. Its translation is CASSLALFTGQGTDTQYF.